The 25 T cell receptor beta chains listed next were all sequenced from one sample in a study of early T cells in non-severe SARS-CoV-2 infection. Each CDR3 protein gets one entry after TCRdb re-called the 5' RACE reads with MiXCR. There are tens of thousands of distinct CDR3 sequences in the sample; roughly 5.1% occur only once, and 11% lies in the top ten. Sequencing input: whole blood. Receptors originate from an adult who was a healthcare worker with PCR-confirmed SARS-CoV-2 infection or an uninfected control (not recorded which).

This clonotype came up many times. CDR3 sequence reads: CASSSTGTKNIQYF. Written as DNA, the CDR3 is TGTGCCAGCTCCTCGACAGGGACCAAAAACATTCAGTACTTC. This chain links TRBV18 with TRBJ2-4; 7 bases fit TRBD1. The germline gives CDR1 KGHSH, CDR2 LQKENI. The CDR3 contains 14 residues. After removal of 6 bases from V and 2 bases from J, the junction contained 4 bases not matched to a gene.

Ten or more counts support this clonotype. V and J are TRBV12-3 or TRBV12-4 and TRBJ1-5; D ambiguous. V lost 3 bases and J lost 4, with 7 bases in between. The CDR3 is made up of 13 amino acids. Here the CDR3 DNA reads TGTGCCAGCAGTTTTGGGGAAAATCAGCCCCAGCATTTT. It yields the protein CASSFGENQPQHF.

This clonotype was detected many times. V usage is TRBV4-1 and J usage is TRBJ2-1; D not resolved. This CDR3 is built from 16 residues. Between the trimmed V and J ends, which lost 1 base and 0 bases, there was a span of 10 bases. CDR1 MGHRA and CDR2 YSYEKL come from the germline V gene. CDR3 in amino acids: CASSQGQMSSYNEQFF. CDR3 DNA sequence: TGCGCCAGCAGCCAAGGGCAGATGAGCTCCTACAATGAGCAGTTCTTC.

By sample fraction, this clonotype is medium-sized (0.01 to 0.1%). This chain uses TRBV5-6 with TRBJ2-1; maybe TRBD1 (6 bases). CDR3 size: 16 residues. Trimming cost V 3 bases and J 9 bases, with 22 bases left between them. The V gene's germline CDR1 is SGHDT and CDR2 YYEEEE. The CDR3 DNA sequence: TGTGCCAGCAGCTCCCAGGACAGATCCCTTTCCAGTGAGCAGTTCTTC. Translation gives CASSSQDRSLSSEQFF. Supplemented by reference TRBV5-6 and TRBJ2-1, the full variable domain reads DAGVTQSPTHLIKTRGQQVTLRCSPKSGHDTVSWYQQALGQGPQFIFQYYEEEERQRGNFPDRFSGHQFPNYSSELNVNALLLGDSALYLCASSSQDRSLSSEQFFGPGTRLTVL.

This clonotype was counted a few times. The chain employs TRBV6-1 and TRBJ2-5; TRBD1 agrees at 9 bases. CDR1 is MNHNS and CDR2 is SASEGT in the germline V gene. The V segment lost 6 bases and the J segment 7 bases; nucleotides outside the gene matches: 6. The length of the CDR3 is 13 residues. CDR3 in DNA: TGTGCCAGCAGGTCAGGACAGGGGTGGACCCAGTACTTC. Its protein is CASRSGQGWTQYF.

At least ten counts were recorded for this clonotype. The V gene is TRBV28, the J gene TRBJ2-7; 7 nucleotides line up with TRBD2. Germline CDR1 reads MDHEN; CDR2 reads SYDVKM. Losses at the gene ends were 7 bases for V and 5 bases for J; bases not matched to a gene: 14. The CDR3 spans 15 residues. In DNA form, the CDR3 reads TGTGCCAGCACCTCAATTGGGGGAGGGACCCACGAGCAGTACTTC. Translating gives CASTSIGGGTHEQYF.

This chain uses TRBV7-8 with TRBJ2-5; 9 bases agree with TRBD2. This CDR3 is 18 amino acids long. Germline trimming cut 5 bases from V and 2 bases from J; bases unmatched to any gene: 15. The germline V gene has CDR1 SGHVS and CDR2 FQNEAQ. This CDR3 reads CASSPYRERGALQETQYF. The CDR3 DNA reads TGTGCCAGCAGCCCGTACCGGGAGCGGGGGGCCCTTCAAGAGACCCAGTACTTC.

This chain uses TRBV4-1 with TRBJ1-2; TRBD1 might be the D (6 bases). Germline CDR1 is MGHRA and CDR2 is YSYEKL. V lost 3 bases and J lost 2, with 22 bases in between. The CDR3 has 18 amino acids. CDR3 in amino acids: CASSHPGQRDNSNYGYTF. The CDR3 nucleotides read TGCGCCAGCAGCCACCCCGGACAGCGGGATAACTCGAACTATGGCTACACCTTC.

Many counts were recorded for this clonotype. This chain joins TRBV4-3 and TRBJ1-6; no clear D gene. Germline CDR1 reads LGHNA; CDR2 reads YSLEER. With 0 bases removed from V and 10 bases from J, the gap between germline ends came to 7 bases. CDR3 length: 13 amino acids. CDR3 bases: TGCGCCAGCAGCCAAGAATTTGGATCACCCCTCCACTTT. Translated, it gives CASSQEFGSPLHF.

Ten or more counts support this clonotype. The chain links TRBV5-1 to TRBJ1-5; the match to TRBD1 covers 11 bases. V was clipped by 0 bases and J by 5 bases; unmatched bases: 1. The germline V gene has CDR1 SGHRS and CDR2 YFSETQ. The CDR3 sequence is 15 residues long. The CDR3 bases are TGCGCCAGCAGCTTGGGGACAGGGGGCCATCAGCCCCAGCATTTT. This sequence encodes CASSLGTGGHQPQHF.

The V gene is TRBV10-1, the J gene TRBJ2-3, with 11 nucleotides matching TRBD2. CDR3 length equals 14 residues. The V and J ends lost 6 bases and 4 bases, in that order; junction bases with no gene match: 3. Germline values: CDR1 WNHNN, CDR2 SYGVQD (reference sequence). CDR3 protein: CASSLLAGADTQYF. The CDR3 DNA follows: TGCGCCAGCAGCTTACTAGCGGGAGCAGATACGCAGTATTTT.

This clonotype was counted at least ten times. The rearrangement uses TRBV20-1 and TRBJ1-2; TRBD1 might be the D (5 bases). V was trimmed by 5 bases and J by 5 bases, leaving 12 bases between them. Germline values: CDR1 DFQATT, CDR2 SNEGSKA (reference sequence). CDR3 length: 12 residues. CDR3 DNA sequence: TGCAGTGCTTCCGGGACCTCATATGGCTACACCTTC. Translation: CSASGTSYGYTF.

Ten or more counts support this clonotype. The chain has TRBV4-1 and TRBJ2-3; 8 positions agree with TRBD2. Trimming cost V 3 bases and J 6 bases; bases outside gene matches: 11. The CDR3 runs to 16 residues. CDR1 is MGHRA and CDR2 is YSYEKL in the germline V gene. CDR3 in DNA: TGCGCCAGCAGCCAGATCCCGGGACTAGGGGCCGATACGCAGTATTTT. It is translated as CASSQIPGLGADTQYF.

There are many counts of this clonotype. This chain's CDR3 is CSAPRDLTYNEQFF. The CDR3 DNA reads TGCAGTGCGCCCCGGGACTTGACCTACAATGAGCAGTTCTTC. This chain joins TRBV20-1 and TRBJ2-1; possible D gene TRBD2, 6 bases. Trimming pared 6 bases from V and 2 bases from J, leaving 14 bases between. Germline CDR1 reads DFQATT; CDR2 reads SNEGSKA (reference sequence). The CDR3 consists of 14 residues.

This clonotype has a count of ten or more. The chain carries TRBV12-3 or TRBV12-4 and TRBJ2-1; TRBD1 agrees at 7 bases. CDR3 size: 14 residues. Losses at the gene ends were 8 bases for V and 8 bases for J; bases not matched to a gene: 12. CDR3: CASERWDRADEQFF. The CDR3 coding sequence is TGTGCCAGCGAAAGATGGGACAGAGCGGATGAGCAGTTCTTC.

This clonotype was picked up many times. CDR3 sequence reads: CASSLVGFNTEAFF. For the CDR3, the DNA is TGCGCCAGCAGCTTGGTAGGGTTTAACACTGAAGCTTTCTTT. V usage is TRBV5-1 and J usage is TRBJ1-1; D ambiguous. Germline CDR1 is SGHRS and CDR2 is YFSETQ. Trimming took off 0 bases at V and 2 bases at J, with 8 bases between the two ends. The CDR3 runs 14 residues.

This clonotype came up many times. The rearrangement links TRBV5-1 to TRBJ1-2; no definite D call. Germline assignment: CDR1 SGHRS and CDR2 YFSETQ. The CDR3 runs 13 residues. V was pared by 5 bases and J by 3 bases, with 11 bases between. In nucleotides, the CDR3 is TGCGCCAGCAGAAGTCCCACCGACTATGGCTACACCTTC. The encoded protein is CASRSPTDYGYTF.

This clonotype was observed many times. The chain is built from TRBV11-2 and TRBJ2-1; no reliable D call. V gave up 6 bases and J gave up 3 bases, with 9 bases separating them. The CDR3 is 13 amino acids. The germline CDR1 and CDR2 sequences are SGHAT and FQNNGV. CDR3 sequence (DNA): TGTGCCAGCAGGTTGGGTCGCTACAATGAGCAGTTCTTC. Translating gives CASRLGRYNEQFF.

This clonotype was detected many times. The CDR3 loop reads CASSWRAGATNTEAFF. Here the CDR3 DNA reads TGTGCCAGCAGTTGGAGGGCCGGGGCAACGAACACTGAAGCTTTCTTT. The chain couples TRBV6-5 to TRBJ1-1; D might be TRBD1 (5 bases). Germline V gene sequence: CDR1 MNHEY, CDR2 SVGAGI. V was clipped by 4 bases and J by 1 base, with 16 bases between them. This CDR3 spans 16 amino acids.

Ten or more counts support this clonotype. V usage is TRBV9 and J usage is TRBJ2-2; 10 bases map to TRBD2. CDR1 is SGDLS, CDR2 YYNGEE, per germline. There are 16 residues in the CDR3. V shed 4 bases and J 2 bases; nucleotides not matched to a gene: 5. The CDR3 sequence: CASSPPSGGNTGELFF. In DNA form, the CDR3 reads TGTGCCAGCAGCCCTCCTAGCGGGGGTAACACCGGGGAGCTGTTTTTT.

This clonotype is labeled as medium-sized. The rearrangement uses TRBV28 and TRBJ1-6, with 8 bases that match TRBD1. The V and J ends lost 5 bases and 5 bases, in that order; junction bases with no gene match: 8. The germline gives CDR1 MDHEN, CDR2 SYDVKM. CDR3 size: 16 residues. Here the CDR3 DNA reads TGTGCCAGCAGTCCACCTCCGGGACAGGATAATTCACCCCTCCACTTT. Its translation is CASSPPPGQDNSPLHF.

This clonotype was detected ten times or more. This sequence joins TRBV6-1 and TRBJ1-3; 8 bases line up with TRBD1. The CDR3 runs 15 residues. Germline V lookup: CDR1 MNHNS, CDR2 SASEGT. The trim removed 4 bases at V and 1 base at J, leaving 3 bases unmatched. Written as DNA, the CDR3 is TGTGCCAGCAGTGGTGGGACAGGATCTGGAAACACCATATATTTT. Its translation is CASSGGTGSGNTIYF.

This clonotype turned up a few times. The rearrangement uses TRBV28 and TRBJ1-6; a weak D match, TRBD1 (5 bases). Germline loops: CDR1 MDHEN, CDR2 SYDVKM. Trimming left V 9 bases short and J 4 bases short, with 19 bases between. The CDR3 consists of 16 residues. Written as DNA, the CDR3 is TGTGCCAGTATGGGTGGCAGGGTTGGGTATAATTCACCCCTCCACTTT. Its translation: CASMGGRVGYNSPLHF.

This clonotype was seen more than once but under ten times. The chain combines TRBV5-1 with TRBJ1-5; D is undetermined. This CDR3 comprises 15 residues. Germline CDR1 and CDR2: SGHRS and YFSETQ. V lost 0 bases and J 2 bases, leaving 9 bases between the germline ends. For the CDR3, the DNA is TGCGCCAGCAGCTTGGGAGGGAGCGGCAATCAGCCCCAGCATTTT. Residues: CASSLGGSGNQPQHF.

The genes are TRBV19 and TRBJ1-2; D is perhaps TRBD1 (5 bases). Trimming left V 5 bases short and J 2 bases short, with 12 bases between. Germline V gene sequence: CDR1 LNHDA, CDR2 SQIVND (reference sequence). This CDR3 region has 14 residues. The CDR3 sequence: CASSVAGLNYGYTF. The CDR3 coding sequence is TGTGCCAGTAGTGTGGCAGGGTTAAACTATGGCTACACCTTC. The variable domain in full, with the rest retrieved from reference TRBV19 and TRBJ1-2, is DGGITQSPKYLFRKEGQNVTLSCEQNLNHDAMYWYRQDPGQGLRLIYYSQIVNDFQKGDIAEGYSVSREKKESFPLTVTSAQKNPTAFYLCASSVAGLNYGYTFGSGTRLTVV.